The subject of this entry is one T cell receptor beta chain. This record belongs to a study of blood T cell repertoires in COVID-19. Using immunoSEQ multiplex PCR, the repertoire was profiled, and TCRdb retains in-frame clones only, with some absent. Of 90,000 or so clones in the sample, about 88% were seen once. The CDR3 is 13 residues long. The germline V gene has CDR1 SGHTA and CDR2 FQGNSA. Trimming at V came to 5 bases and at J to 6 bases, leaving 6 bases not matched to a gene. The TCR was taken from a man older than 75 with active or convalescent COVID-19. Sequencing input: peripheral blood. J is TRBJ2-7 and V is TRBV7-2, with 8 bases aligning to TRBD2. Written as DNA, the CDR3 is TGTGCCAGCAGCGTTAGCGGGATGGTCGAGCAGTACTTC. It translates to CASSVSGMVEQYF.